Sequencing of this TCR beta chain was carried out in a study of cytomegalovirus exposure and HLA in healthy donors. Turning to the study itself: Previous work identified roughly 120 million unique TCR beta sequences from 150 million to 200 million T cells. Study-level results: Looking again later, the authors saw that most CMV-associated TCR beta chains seemed HLA-restricted. A later analysis linked a missense variant in DCLRE1C to the trimming of TCR beta V and J genes. It was reported in a later analysis that an Asian-associated ancestry cluster showed fewer N-insertions than the approximately 670-donor mean.

With V trimmed by 3 bases and J by 7 bases, 11 bases remained unmatched. This CDR3 has 15 amino acids. Germline CDR1 reads KGHSH; CDR2 reads LQKENI. A note on this clone: Its antigen is undetermined.

The PCR made use of 60 Vbeta and 13 Jbeta primers. TCRdb's table, derived via immunoSEQ multiplex PCR, lists solely in-frame clones and lacks some. This table has around 55,000 clones, around 79% appearing once. The sequence derives from a female donor in good health and CMV-seronegative. Sequenced input: PBMCs. The chain employs TRBV18 and TRBJ1-1, with 7 bases identical to TRBD1. The CDR3 DNA is TGTGCCAGCTCACCGCCCGACAGGGTCGACAATGAAGCTTTCTTT. Residues: CASSPPDRVDNEAFF.